This entry lists 31 T cell receptor beta chains sequenced from one sample in a study of T cells after posttransplantation cyclophosphamide. The method was immunoSEQ multiplex PCR; TCRdb's version includes in-frame clones alone and lacks a portion of them. This table holds fewer than 40,000 clones with no singletons; the top ten claim approximately 7.2%. The sequenced sample was PBMCs. The source is a woman between 45 and 60 years old in good health and a related stem cell transplant donor.

This clone was found a few times. This chain uses TRBV15 with TRBJ2-5, with D possibly matching TRBD2 (7 bases). This CDR3 is built from 14 residues. V was trimmed by 10 bases and J by 4 bases, leaving 19 bases between them. The germline V gene encodes CDR1 LNHNV and CDR2 YYDKDF (reference sequence). CDR3 nucleotides: TGTGCCATCACGGGAACAGGGAGGGGAGAGACCCAGTACTTC. This codes for CAITGTGRGETQYF.

At least ten counts were recorded for this clone. The chain employs TRBV7-9 and TRBJ2-7, with 8 bases fitting TRBD1. Per germline, CDR1 SEHNR and CDR2 FQNEAQ (reference sequence). The trim removed 5 bases at V and 0 bases at J, leaving 6 bases unmatched. CDR3 size: 15 residues. CDR3 nucleotide sequence: TGTGCCAGCAGCCGAACAGGGGGAGGCTCCTACGAGCAGTACTTC. Amino acid sequence: CASSRTGGGSYEQYF. The whole variable domain, filled in from reference TRBV7-9 and TRBJ2-7, reads DTGVSQNPRHKITKRGQNVTFRCDPISEHNRLYWYRQTLGQGPEFLTYFQNEAQLEKSRLLSDRFSAERPKGSFSTLEIQRTEQGDSAMYLCASSRTGGGSYEQYFGPGTRLTVT.

This clone has more than one count but fewer than ten. The V and J genes are TRBV7-8 and TRBJ1-2; D not resolved. The CDR3 length is 13 residues. CDR1 SGHVS and CDR2 FQNEAQ come from the germline V gene. V shed 1 base and J shed 7 bases, with 10 bases lying between them. The CDR3 DNA reads TGTGCCAGCAGCTTAGTCCGACCGGGTGGCTACACCTTC. It codes for CASSLVRPGGYTF.

At least ten counts were recorded for this clone. The chain uses TRBV5-1 and TRBJ2-5; TRBD2 matches 11 bases. The CDR3 has 16 amino acids. Per the germline V gene, CDR1 is SGHRS and CDR2 is YFSETQ. V was clipped by 4 bases and J by 5 bases; unmatched bases: 10. The CDR3 is CASSLAPLAGDETQYF. CDR3 nucleotides: TGCGCCAGCAGCCTCGCGCCACTAGCGGGAGACGAGACCCAGTACTTC. Combining the CDR3 with reference TRBV5-1 and TRBJ2-5 gives the whole variable domain KAGVTQTPRYLIKTRGQQVTLSCSPISGHRSVSWYQQTPGQGLQFLFEYFSETQRNKGNFPGRFSGRQFSNSRSEMNVSTLELGDSALYLCASSLAPLAGDETQYFGPGTRLLVL.

This clone has only a few counts. This chain joins TRBV27 and TRBJ2-7, with 9 bases fitting TRBD2. Trimming took 3 bases from V and 1 from J; bases not matched to a gene: 4. This CDR3 has 15 amino acids. Per the germline V gene, CDR1 is MNHEY and CDR2 is SMNVEV (reference sequence). This CDR3 is CASSFRRGGSYEQYF. In DNA form, the CDR3 reads TGTGCCAGCAGTTTCAGGCGGGGGGGGTCCTACGAGCAGTACTTC.

In its sample, this clone was seen many times. The chain combines TRBV5-1 with TRBJ1-3, with D hard to call. This CDR3 spans 17 amino acids. Trimming took off 4 bases at V and 0 bases at J, with 17 bases between the two ends. Germline V gives CDR1 SGHRS, CDR2 YFSETQ. The CDR3 DNA follows: TGCGCCAGCAGCCTAGGAACTACAGCGGTCTCTGGAAACACCATATATTTT. The encoded protein is CASSLGTTAVSGNTIYF.

This clone has ten or more counts. The chain is built from TRBV2 and TRBJ1-1; 7 bases match TRBD1. The CDR3 is 13 amino acids. With 4 bases clipped from V and 4 bases from J, the junction kept 3 bases outside the gene matches. Germline CDR1 is SNHLY and CDR2 is FYNNEI. CDR3 sequence: CASSGRQGTEAFF. The CDR3 nucleotides read TGTGCCAGCAGTGGGCGACAGGGCACTGAAGCTTTCTTT. Supplemented by reference TRBV2 and TRBJ1-1, the full variable domain reads EPEVTQTPSHQVTQMGQEVILRCVPISNHLYFYWYRQILGQKVEFLVSFYNNEISEKSEIFDDQFSVERPDGSNFTLKIRSTKLEDSAMYFCASSGRQGTEAFFGQGTRLTVV.

This clone appeared many times. The chain has TRBV5-5 and TRBJ2-7, with 9 bases fitting TRBD1. The germline gives CDR1 SGHKS, CDR2 YYEKEE (reference sequence). V shed 4 bases, J shed 6 bases, and the junction held 11 bases outside the gene matches. This CDR3 has 15 amino acids. The CDR3 loop reads CASSLALGQGREQYF. In DNA, the CDR3 is TGTGCCAGCAGCCTGGCACTAGGACAGGGGCGCGAGCAGTACTTC.

This clone came up many times. V usage is TRBV18 and J usage is TRBJ1-1; 9 nucleotides agree with TRBD1. This CDR3 is 15 amino acids long. Germline V gene data show CDR1 as KGHSH and CDR2 as LQKENI. The J segment lost 1 base and the V segment lost 5 bases, leaving 5 bases of the junction unmatched. This CDR3 reads CASSSGTGSNTEAFF. CDR3 sequence (DNA): TGTGCCAGCTCATCAGGGACAGGGTCGAACACTGAAGCTTTCTTT.

The sample holds many counts of this clone. The rearrangement links TRBV4-1 to TRBJ1-5, with D perhaps TRBD1 (6 bases). Deletions cut 0 bases from V and 7 bases from J, with 10 bases between. Looked up from germline, CDR1 is MGHRA and CDR2 is YSYEKL. This CDR3 is built from 14 residues. The CDR3 here is CASSQDTGYQPQHF. The CDR3 region has the DNA TGCGCCAGCAGCCAAGATACAGGGTACCAGCCCCAGCATTTT.

This clone was detected many times. This chain joins TRBV27 and TRBJ2-1, with 9 bases lining up with TRBD2. Trimming removed 8 bases from V and 0 bases from J; junction bases left unmatched: 5. The CDR3 is 15 residues long. CDR1 and CDR2 from the germline V gene are MNHEY and SMNVEV (reference sequence). The CDR3 region is CASQLAGRSYNEQFF. CDR3 sequence (DNA): TGTGCCAGCCAGCTAGCGGGACGCTCCTACAATGAGCAGTTCTTC.

This clone was seen repeatedly, ten times or more. The chain employs TRBV19 and TRBJ1-3; no reliable D call. The CDR3 covers 16 residues. Trimming cost V 6 bases and J 0 bases, with 15 bases left between them. Germline CDR1 is LNHDA and CDR2 is SQIVND (reference sequence). The CDR3 region has the DNA TGTGCCAGTAGCCCGGTGCGGGAGGACTCTGGAAACACCATATATTTT. This encodes CASSPVREDSGNTIYF.

This clone was recorded many times. The genes are TRBV19 and TRBJ1-1; the D is unclear. The germline gives CDR1 LNHDA, CDR2 SQIVND (reference sequence). With 1 base removed from V and 6 bases from J, the gap between germline ends came to 12 bases. This CDR3 has 14 amino acids. The CDR3 DNA reads TGTGCCAGTAGTATAGTGGCGGGTGAAGCTGAAGCTTTCTTT. This translates into CASSIVAGEAEAFF.

This clone has ten or more counts. The V call is TRBV18, the J call TRBJ1-1; maybe TRBD1 (6 bases). The CDR3 is made up of 15 amino acids. The germline V gene has CDR1 KGHSH and CDR2 LQKENI. V was clipped by 1 base and J by 1 base, with 10 bases between them. This CDR3 is CASSPRQGGNTEAFF. The DNA of the CDR3 is TGTGCCAGCTCACCACGGCAAGGGGGGAACACTGAAGCTTTCTTT. The full variable domain, completed using reference TRBV18 and TRBJ1-1, is NAGVMQNPRHLVRRRGQEARLRCSPMKGHSHVYWYRQLPEEGLKFMVYLQKENIIDESGMPKERFSAEFPKEGPSILRIQQVVRGDSAAYFCASSPRQGGNTEAFFGQGTRLTVV.

This clone was seen repeatedly, ten times or more. The chain recombines TRBV6-1 with TRBJ1-5; D is unresolved. V shed 3 bases and J shed 1 base, with 4 bases lying between them. The CDR3 totals 13 residues. The germline CDR1 and CDR2 sequences are MNHNS and SASEGT. This CDR3 is CASSDGSNQPQHF. The CDR3 nucleotides read TGTGCCAGCAGTGACGGGAGCAATCAGCCCCAGCATTTT.

This clone was observed many times. This CDR3 is CASSTAAGSNYGYTF. DNA for the CDR3: TGCGCCAGCAGCACCGCAGCAGGGTCTAACTATGGCTACACCTTC. The chain recombines TRBV4-3 with TRBJ1-2, with TRBD1 as a possible D gene (5 bases). CDR3 length: 15 residues. The ends were cut back, 5 bases at V and 0 bases at J, with 13 bases in the middle. Germline assignment: CDR1 LGHNA and CDR2 YSLEER.

This clone was detected many times. The junction differs from germline at one of its ends, possibly a read error. For the CDR3, the DNA is TGTGCCAGCACCTTATACAGCACCGGGGAGCTGTTTTTT. Protein product: CASTLYSTGELFF. The genes are TRBV11-3 and TRBJ2-2; the D is unclear. This CDR3 region has 13 residues. Germline CDR1 SGHNT, CDR2 YENEEA.

This clone has ten or more counts. The chain recombines TRBV10-3 with TRBJ2-1; 7 bases line up with TRBD1. This CDR3 is built from 16 residues. V lost 1 base and J lost 7; bases outside the gene matches: 10. Germline lookup yields CDR1 ENHRY and CDR2 SYGVKD. CDR3 coding DNA: TGTGCCATCAGTGAGTTTAGGGGGCGGGCCGGGAATGAGCAGTTCTTC. Amino acid sequence: CAISEFRGRAGNEQFF.

This clone appeared many times. V is TRBV4-3 and J is TRBJ1-5; no clear D. Germline CDR1 and CDR2: LGHNA and YSLEER. The CDR3 is 14 residues long. V lost 3 bases and J lost 4, with 10 bases in between. The CDR3 here is CASSHTGGNQPQHF. The CDR3 coding sequence is TGCGCCAGCAGCCATACGGGCGGGAATCAGCCCCAGCATTTT.

The table lists this clone with many counts. The chain is built from TRBV7-2 and TRBJ2-1; 7 bases are shared with TRBD1. After removal of 2 bases from V and 4 bases from J, the junction contained 5 bases not matched to a gene. This CDR3 is built from 15 residues. Germline V gives CDR1 SGHTA, CDR2 FQGNSA. CDR3 nucleotide sequence: TGTGCCAGCAGCTTAAGGGACAGCGAGTACAATGAGCAGTTCTTC. Amino acids: CASSLRDSEYNEQFF.

The table lists this clone with many counts. The chain uses TRBV11-3 and TRBJ2-2; D could derive from TRBD1 or TRBD2 (5 bases each). Per the germline V gene, CDR1 is SGHNT and CDR2 is YENEEA. Trimming took 2 bases from V and 0 from J, leaving 7 bases between them. The CDR3 runs to 15 residues. This CDR3 is CASSLRGANTGELFF. As DNA, the CDR3 is TGTGCCAGCAGCTTAAGAGGGGCGAACACCGGGGAGCTGTTTTTT.

This clone was counted many times. This chain connects TRBV18 to TRBJ1-2, with D maybe TRBD1 (5 bases). V dropped 6 bases and J dropped 4 bases, with 12 bases sitting between them. Germline values: CDR1 KGHSH, CDR2 LQKENI. CDR3 length: 13 residues. The CDR3 DNA is TGTGCCAGCTCTCCTCAGGGACTCTATGGCTACACCTTC. Protein product: CASSPQGLYGYTF.

This clone was seen many times. The chain employs TRBV9 and TRBJ1-3, with D hard to call. The length of the CDR3 is 15 residues. Germline values: CDR1 SGDLS, CDR2 YYNGEE. CDR3 amino acids: CASAGRFGSGNTIYF. The CDR3 DNA reads as TGTGCGTCAGCGGGGAGGTTCGGATCTGGAAACACCATATATTTT.

This clone was seen ten or more times. The genes are TRBV28 and TRBJ1-5; possibly TRBD1 for D (6 bases). The CDR3 covers 16 residues. From germline, CDR1 is MDHEN and CDR2 SYDVKM. Trimming stripped 5 bases from V and 7 bases from J, with 21 bases between. The chain's CDR3 is CASSPITQGVNQPQHF. CDR3 DNA sequence: TGTGCCAGCAGTCCTATTACACAGGGCGTCAACCAGCCCCAGCATTTT.

This clone has a count of ten or more. The chain carries TRBV29-1 and TRBJ1-3; D possibly corresponds to TRBD1 (6 bases). Trimming took 7 bases from V and 0 from J, leaving 13 bases between them. This CDR3 contains 14 residues. The germline gives CDR1 SQVTM, CDR2 ANQGSEA. Written as DNA, the CDR3 is TGCAGCGCCGGAGGACAGCTCTCTGGAAACACCATATATTTT. Translation gives CSAGGQLSGNTIYF.

This clone was observed many times. This chain connects TRBV18 to TRBJ1-1; D gene unclear. From germline, CDR1 is KGHSH and CDR2 LQKENI. The germline V and J ends were trimmed by 3 bases and 8 bases, with 13 bases remaining between them. The CDR3 has 13 amino acids. CDR3 sequence (DNA): TGTGCCAGCTCACCCCTAGACTTGTTGGAAGCTTTCTTT. Translation gives CASSPLDLLEAFF.

This clone was observed at least ten times. The DNA for the CDR3 is TGTGCCAGCAGCCCTGACAGGATGAACACTGAAGCTTTCTTT. It yields the protein CASSPDRMNTEAFF. This chain connects TRBV7-9 to TRBJ1-1; TRBD1 is a possible D gene (6 bases). Trimming took off 5 bases at V and 0 bases at J, with 10 bases between the two ends. Germline V gene lookup returns CDR1 SEHNR and CDR2 FQNEAQ (reference sequence). This CDR3 spans 14 amino acids.

This clone has at least ten counts. A read error may produce the germline difference seen at one junction end. J is TRBJ1-1 and V is TRBV24-1; D call uncertain. Germline CDR1 and CDR2: KGHDR and SFDVKD. CDR3 length: 13 amino acids. CDR3 sequence: CATSDPGNAEAFF. The CDR3 coding sequence is TGTGCCACCAGTGATCCGGGGAACGCTGAAGCTTTCTTT.

This clone was found many times. In nucleotides, the CDR3 is TGTGCCAGCAGCAGGGGGGGAGGGACCGAAATTAACTATGGCTACACCTTC. Its protein product is CASSRGGGTEINYGYTF. The gene calls are TRBV9 and TRBJ1-2; weak D call: TRBD1 (6 bases). The CDR3 is 17 amino acids. V shed 4 bases and J shed 1 base, with 20 bases lying between them. Germline V gives CDR1 SGDLS, CDR2 YYNGEE.

This clone was seen ten or more times. J is TRBJ2-7 and V is TRBV10-3, with TRBD1 as a possible D gene (6 bases). CDR3 length equals 13 residues. Trimming removed 7 bases at V and 2 bases at J, with 12 bases between. Germline V lookup: CDR1 ENHRY, CDR2 SYGVKD. The CDR3 nucleotides read TGTGCCATCACTTTGACAGGCACCTACGAGCAGTACTTC. Amino acid sequence: CAITLTGTYEQYF.

This clone has more than one count but fewer than ten. CDR3 residues: CASSYRSGLSTDTQYF. Written as DNA, the CDR3 is TGTGCCAGCAGTTATCGAAGCGGGCTTAGCACAGATACGCAGTATTTT. The gene calls are TRBV6-2 or TRBV6-3 and TRBJ2-3; possible D gene TRBD2, 6 bases. This CDR3 has 16 residues. Between the trimmed V and J ends, which lost 3 bases and 0 bases, there was a span of 13 bases. Germline V lookup: CDR1 MNHEY, CDR2 SVGEGT.